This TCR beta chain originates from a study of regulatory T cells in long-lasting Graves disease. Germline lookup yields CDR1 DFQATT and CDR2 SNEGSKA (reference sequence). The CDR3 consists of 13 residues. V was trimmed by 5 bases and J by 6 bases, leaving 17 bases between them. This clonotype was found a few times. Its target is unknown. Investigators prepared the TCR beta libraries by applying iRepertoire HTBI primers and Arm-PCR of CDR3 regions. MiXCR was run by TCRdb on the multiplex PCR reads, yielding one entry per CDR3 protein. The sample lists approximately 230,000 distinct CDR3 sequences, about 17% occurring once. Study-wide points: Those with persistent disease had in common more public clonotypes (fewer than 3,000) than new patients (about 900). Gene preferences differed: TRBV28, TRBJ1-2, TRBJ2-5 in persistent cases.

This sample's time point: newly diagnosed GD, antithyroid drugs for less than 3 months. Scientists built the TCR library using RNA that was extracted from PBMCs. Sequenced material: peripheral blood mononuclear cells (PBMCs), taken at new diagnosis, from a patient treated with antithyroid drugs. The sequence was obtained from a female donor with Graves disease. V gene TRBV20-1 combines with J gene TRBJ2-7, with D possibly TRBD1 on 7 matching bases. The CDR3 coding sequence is TGCAGTGCTTCGGAGGGGGCTGGCCGCGAGCAGTACTTC. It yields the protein CSASEGAGREQYF.